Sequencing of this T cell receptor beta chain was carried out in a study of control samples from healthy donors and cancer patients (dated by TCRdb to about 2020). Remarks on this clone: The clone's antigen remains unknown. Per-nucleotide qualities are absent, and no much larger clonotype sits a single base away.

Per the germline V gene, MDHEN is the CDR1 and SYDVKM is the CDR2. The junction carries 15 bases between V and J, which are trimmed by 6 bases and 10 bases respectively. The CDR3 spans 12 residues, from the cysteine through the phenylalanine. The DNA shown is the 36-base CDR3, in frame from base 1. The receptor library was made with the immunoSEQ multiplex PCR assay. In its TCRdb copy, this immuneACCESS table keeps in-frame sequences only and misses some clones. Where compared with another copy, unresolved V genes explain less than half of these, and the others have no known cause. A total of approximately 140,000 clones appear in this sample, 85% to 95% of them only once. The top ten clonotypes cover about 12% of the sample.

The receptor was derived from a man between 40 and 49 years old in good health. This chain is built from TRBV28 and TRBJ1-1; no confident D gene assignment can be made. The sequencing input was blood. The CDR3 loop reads CASRETGDSAFF. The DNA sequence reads TGTGCCAGCAGAGAAACGGGTGACTCAGCTTTCTTT.